These T cell receptor beta chains were read from a single sample in a study of quantifying T cell responses using KT2 cells. TCRdb re-called the UMI-ligation and nested PCR reads with MiXCR, one entry per CDR3 protein. The profile shows about 33,000 distinct CDR3 sequences, approximately 10% of them singletons. Source material: PBMCs spiked with cells of the T cell clone KT2. The receptors were gathered from a human donor. Each CDR3 is given with its conserved first and last residue. The order of the fields is J gene, V gene, clone size, D gene, CDR3 DNA, CDR3 protein. A D gene is named only where the DNA matches it firmly. A row's size may be missing; if present it is once, few, many or a size class.

J: TRBJ2-1
V: TRBV5-4
size: many
D: TRBD1
DNA: TGTGCCAGCAGCTCAAGGACAGGTTACAATGAGCAGTTCTTC
CDR3: CASSSRTGYNEQFF

J: TRBJ2-7
V: TRBV15
size: few
D: NA
DNA: TGTGCCACCAGCAGGGGCGATTCCTCCTACGAGCAGTACTTC
CDR3: CATSRGDSSYEQYF

J: TRBJ1-1
V: TRBV6-1
size: many
D: NA
DNA: TGTGCCAGCAGAATCACTCACACTGAAGCTTTCTTT
CDR3: CASRITHTEAFF

J: TRBJ2-4
V: TRBV6-6
size: many
D: NA
DNA: TGTGCCAGCAGCCTAACCGCTGCAGGGATTGGGGTCGTGGCCAAAAACATTCAGTACTTC
CDR3: CASSLTAAGIGVVAKNIQYF

J: TRBJ2-1
V: TRBV23-1
size: many
D: TRBD1
DNA: TGCGCCAGCAGTCAATCAAAACCATCCCGGGACAGGGATCTCTCTCACTACAATGAGCAGTTCTTC
CDR3: CASSQSKPSRDRDLSHYNEQFF

J: TRBJ1-2
V: TRBV30
size: few
D: NA
DNA: TGTGCCTGGAGCGTCGCAGATAACTATGGCTACACCTTC
CDR3: CAWSVADNYGYTF

J: TRBJ2-3
V: TRBV20-1
size: few
D: NA
DNA: TGCAGTGCTAAGAGGCAGGGGAGCACAGATACGCAGTATTTT
CDR3: CSAKRQGSTDTQYF

J: TRBJ2-1
V: TRBV20-1
size: many
D: NA
DNA: TGCAGTGCTAGAGATGTCGATGAGCAGTTCTTC
CDR3: CSARDVDEQFF

J: TRBJ2-7
V: TRBV6-5
size: many
D: NA
DNA: TGTGCCAGCAGTCATGGGACGGATTTCTCCTACGAGCAGTACTTC
CDR3: CASSHGTDFSYEQYF

J: TRBJ2-5
V: TRBV11-2
size: few
D: NA
DNA: TGTGCCAGCAGCCCGACTCGGGACCGGTCCCAAGAGACCCAGTACTTC
CDR3: CASSPTRDRSQETQYF

J: TRBJ1-1
V: TRBV7-2
size: NA
D: NA
DNA: TGTGCCAGCAGCTTAGCCGGACACAACACTGAAGCTTTCTTT
CDR3: CASSLAGHNTEAFF

J: TRBJ1-1
V: TRBV5-6
size: few
D: TRBD1
DNA: TGTGCCAGCACCGGGACAGGGGTAGTTGAAGCTTTCTTT
CDR3: CASTGTGVVEAFF

J: TRBJ2-5
V: TRBV5-6
size: NA
D: NA
DNA: TGTGCCAGCAGCTTGTCCAAGGCCCAAGAGACCCAGTACTTC
CDR3: CASSLSKAQETQYF

J: TRBJ2-3
V: TRBV2
size: many
D: TRBD2
DNA: TGTGCCAGCAGTGAAGAGGCGGGAGCGAGCGATACGCAGTATTTT
CDR3: CASSEEAGASDTQYF

J: TRBJ2-7
V: TRBV5-1
size: many
D: NA
DNA: TGCGCCAGCAGCCAGGACAGTACCGAGCAGTACTTC
CDR3: CASSQDSTEQYF

J: TRBJ2-1
V: TRBV4-1
size: few
D: NA
DNA: TGCGCCAGCAGCCAAGAGGTACTAGTCAGCTACAATGAGCAGTTCTTC
CDR3: CASSQEVLVSYNEQFF

J: TRBJ2-1
V: TRBV20-1
size: few
D: TRBD1
DNA: TGCAGTGCTAGAGCCCCGACAGGGTGGGATGAGCAGTTCTTC
CDR3: CSARAPTGWDEQFF

J: TRBJ2-5
V: TRBV29-1
size: many
D: TRBD2
DNA: TGCAGCGCGACTAGCCTGAACCAAGAGACCCAGTACTTC
CDR3: CSATSLNQETQYF

J: TRBJ2-4
V: TRBV11-3
size: NA
D: NA
DNA: TGTGCCAGCAGCTTAGGAAGGTACGGGGCCAAAAACATTCAGTACTTC
CDR3: CASSLGRYGAKNIQYF

J: TRBJ1-2
V: TRBV20-1
size: many
D: TRBD1
DNA: TGCAGTGCTAGTCCCGGGACAGGGGGGTTTGGCTACACCTTC
CDR3: CSASPGTGGFGYTF

J: TRBJ1-2
V: TRBV5-1
size: many
D: TRBD1
DNA: TGCGCCAGCAGCTTGCCAGGGGGGTATGGCTACACCTTC
CDR3: CASSLPGGYGYTF

J: TRBJ2-7
V: TRBV2
size: once
D: NA
DNA: TGTGCCAGCAGTGAAACCAGGGACTACGAGCAGTACTTC
CDR3: CASSETRDYEQYF

J: TRBJ2-5
V: TRBV20-1
size: few
D: TRBD2
DNA: TGCAGTGCTGGAGGTAGCGGGGGGTTTGTAGAGACCCAGTACTTC
CDR3: CSAGGSGGFVETQYF

J: TRBJ2-4
V: TRBV18
size: few
D: TRBD2
DNA: TGTGCCAGCTCACCACCGACTAGCGGGGGTTACATTCAGTACTTC
CDR3: CASSPPTSGGYIQYF

J: TRBJ2-1
V: TRBV11-1
size: NA
D: NA
DNA: TGTGCCAGTCTGGGGGTCCCCTCCTACAATGAGCAGTTCTTC
CDR3: CASLGVPSYNEQFF

J: TRBJ1-1
V: TRBV18
size: NA
D: NA
DNA: TGTGCCAGCTCCCTGAAGTCGGGGGAAGTGACTGAAGCTTTCTTT
CDR3: CASSLKSGEVTEAFF

J: TRBJ2-7
V: TRBV4-1
size: few
D: TRBD2
DNA: TGCGCCAGCAGCCACCCGACTAGCGGTGCCTACGAGCAGTACTTC
CDR3: CASSHPTSGAYEQYF

J: TRBJ2-5
V: TRBV11-3
size: many
D: NA
DNA: TGTGCCAGCAGCTCCAACCGGGAGACCCAGTACTTC
CDR3: CASSSNRETQYF

J: TRBJ1-1
V: TRBV4-1
size: NA
D: NA
DNA: TGCGCCAGCAGCCAATTACACCTCACAGGGACCAACACTGAAGCTTTCTTT
CDR3: CASSQLHLTGTNTEAFF

J: TRBJ2-7
V: TRBV2
size: medium-sized
D: TRBD2
DNA: TGTGCCAGCAGTTCGTTAGCGGGAGTCTACGAGCAGTACTTC
CDR3: CASSSLAGVYEQYF

J: TRBJ1-1
V: TRBV6-6
size: NA
D: NA
DNA: TGTGCCAGCAGTCCCGGACGGGGACTGCTAACTTTCTTT
CDR3: CASSPGRGLLTFF

J: TRBJ2-3
V: TRBV27
size: many
D: NA
DNA: TGTGCCAGCAGTGTACCGGGGCCAGCCGGCCCAGATACGCAGTATTTT
CDR3: CASSVPGPAGPDTQYF

J: TRBJ1-2
V: TRBV20-1
size: many
D: NA
DNA: TGCAGTGCTAGAAGGGACTATGGCTACACCTTC
CDR3: CSARRDYGYTF

J: TRBJ2-1
V: TRBV20-1
size: many
D: TRBD2
DNA: TGCAGTGCTATGGGGACTAGCGGGGGCACCTACAATGAGCAGTTCTTC
CDR3: CSAMGTSGGTYNEQFF

J: TRBJ2-3
V: TRBV15
size: NA
D: TRBD2
DNA: TGTGCCACCAGCAGAGCGGGAGGGCCAGATACGCAGTATTTT
CDR3: CATSRAGGPDTQYF

J: TRBJ1-1
V: TRBV7-2
size: NA
D: TRBD1
DNA: TGTGCCAGCAGCGTCGGGACAGTGCTAGCTTTTGCTTTCTTT
CDR3: CASSVGTVLAFAFF

J: TRBJ2-1
V: TRBV9
size: NA
D: NA
DNA: TGTGCCAGCAGCGGCCTAGCACGTGAGCAGTTCTTC
CDR3: CASSGLAREQFF

J: TRBJ1-6
V: TRBV3-1
size: NA
D: TRBD1
DNA: TGTGCCAGCAGCCAAAAGGGGGCAGCCTATTCACCCCTCCACTTT
CDR3: CASSQKGAAYSPLHF

J: TRBJ1-1
V: TRBV12-3/TRBV12-4
size: NA
D: NA
DNA: TGTGCCAGCAGTTTAGCACTAAACACTGAAGCTTTCTTT
CDR3: CASSLALNTEAFF

J: TRBJ1-2
V: TRBV28
size: NA
D: NA
DNA: TGTGCCAGCAGTTTATCCAGAGGGTCTGGCTACACCTTC
CDR3: CASSLSRGSGYTF

J: TRBJ2-7
V: TRBV7-3
size: few
D: NA
DNA: TGTGCCAGCAGCTTAGAGCCGGTTGGTAGCGAGCAGTACTTC
CDR3: CASSLEPVGSEQYF

J: TRBJ2-5
V: TRBV12-3/TRBV12-4
size: many
D: NA
DNA: TGTGCCAGCAGTTTAGCGGATGGAGCGACGGAGACCCAGTACTTC
CDR3: CASSLADGATETQYF

J: TRBJ2-1
V: TRBV20-1
size: NA
D: TRBD1
DNA: TGCAGTGCTGTTCGGACAGGCTTGAGCTCCTACAATGAGCAGTTCTTC
CDR3: CSAVRTGLSSYNEQFF

J: TRBJ1-4
V: TRBV2
size: few
D: NA
DNA: TGTGCCACAGCCCTGGACGGAGCAACTAATGAAAAACTGTTTTTT
CDR3: CATALDGATNEKLFF

J: TRBJ2-5
V: TRBV20-1
size: medium-sized
D: NA
DNA: TGCAGTGCTAGCCCCGGCAGTTGGGAATATATGGAGACCCAGTACTTC
CDR3: CSASPGSWEYMETQYF

J: TRBJ2-5
V: TRBV7-7
size: NA
D: NA
DNA: TGTGCTAGCAGCCCAGGGGGAGGCGAGACCCAGTACTTC
CDR3: CASSPGGGETQYF

J: TRBJ1-2
V: TRBV30
size: many
D: TRBD1
DNA: TGTGCCGCGATTATACAGGGGGACTATGGCTACACCTTC
CDR3: CAAIIQGDYGYTF

J: TRBJ2-1
V: TRBV5-1
size: NA
D: NA
DNA: TGCGCCAGCAGCTTGGCCTCGGCAGGGGCCTACAATGAGCAGTTCTTC
CDR3: CASSLASAGAYNEQFF

J: TRBJ2-2
V: TRBV4-2
size: many
D: NA
DNA: TGTGCCAGCAGCCAAGTTCGGTTGAGGCCTTTCCCCGGGGAGCTGTTTTTT
CDR3: CASSQVRLRPFPGELFF

J: TRBJ2-6
V: TRBV7-2
size: few
D: TRBD1
DNA: TGTGCCAGCAGCTGGAGCGGGACAGGGGGGGCCAACGTCCTGACTTTC
CDR3: CASSWSGTGGANVLTF

J: TRBJ2-4
V: TRBV12-3/TRBV12-4
size: few
D: NA
DNA: TGTGCCAGCACTCCCCCCAGGGGGGTGCAAAACATTCAGTACTTC
CDR3: CASTPPRGVQNIQYF

J: TRBJ2-1
V: TRBV9
size: many
D: NA
DNA: TGTGCCAGCAGCGTAGAGGCAGGGGACTACAATGAGCAGTTCTTC
CDR3: CASSVEAGDYNEQFF